Listed below are T cell receptor beta chains from one sample, sequenced in a study of blood T cell repertoires in COVID-19. The repertoire was sequenced with immunoSEQ multiplex PCR; TCRdb's copy has only in-frame clones and lacks some. The sample consists of fewer than 55,000 clones, roughly four fifths of them appearing once. Sequencing used peripheral blood. These receptor sequences come from a woman aged 60-70 years with acute or convalescent COVID-19. Both conserved end residues are part of each CDR3. The D gene is left open where the match is weak. Only some rows state a clone size, as once, few, many or a class for expanded clones.

>.|TRBV7-2|TRBD1|TRBJ2-5
TGTGGCAGCAGCTTTGACAGGGGGCGGGAGACCCAGTACTTC
CGSSFDRGRETQYF
>.|TRBV18|.|TRBJ2-7
TGTGCCAGCTCACCGCCCGGCAGGTTCGAGCAGTACTTC
CASSPPGRFEQYF
>.|TRBV4-1|TRBD1|TRBJ2-5
TGCGCCAGCAGCCAAGACACGAGGGGGCCCCCCAAACAAGAGACCCAGTACTTC
CASSQDTRGPPKQETQYF
>.|TRBV7-2|.|TRBJ1-1
TGTGCCAGCAGCTTAGCGGGGCAGCCCGAAGCTTTCTTT
CASSLAGQPEAFF
>.|TRBV4-1|.|TRBJ2-1
TGCGCCAGCAGCCCCGTCGGGGTCTACGACAATGAGCAGTTCTTC
CASSPVGVYDNEQFF
>.|TRBV28|.|TRBJ1-6
TGTGCCAGCAGTTTGAACGGGTATAATTCACCCCTCCACTTT
CASSLNGYNSPLHF
>.|TRBV5-5|.|TRBJ2-1
TGTGCCAGCAGCTTGGGGCAGGGGCAGTACAATGAGCAGTTCTTC
CASSLGQGQYNEQFF
>once|TRBV6-4|TRBD2|TRBJ2-3
TGTGCCGGGACTAGCGGCCTCGGGGATACGCAGTATTTT
CAGTSGLGDTQYF
>.|TRBV7-9|TRBD1|TRBJ2-5
TGTGCCAGCAGCTTAGCGAAGGGCAGGGGGCTGTACCAAGAGACCCAGTACTTC
CASSLAKGRGLYQETQYF
>.|TRBV2|.|TRBJ1-5
TGTGCCAGCAAACGGGAGGGCAATCAGCCCCAGCATTTT
CASKREGNQPQHF
>.|TRBV29-1|TRBD1|TRBJ1-3
TGCAGCGTTGCGGACAGGGGGCTCGGAAACACCATATATTTT
CSVADRGLGNTIYF
>.|TRBV10-3|.|TRBJ2-5
TGTGCCATCAGTGAGTCACCAGGAGAGACCCAGTACTTC
CAISESPGETQYF
>.|TRBV9|TRBD1|TRBJ1-6
TGTGCCAGCAGCTCAACCCGACAGGGCTATAATTCACCCCTCCACTTT
CASSSTRQGYNSPLHF
>once|TRBV11-2|.|TRBJ2-2
TGTGCCAGCAGCTTATCAGGGGATCTGAACACCGGGGAGCTGTTTTTT
CASSLSGDLNTGELFF
>few|TRBV27|TRBD1|TRBJ1-2
TGTGCCAGCAGTTGGGACAGGGGGGAGCGTGGCTACACCTTC
CASSWDRGERGYTF
>.|TRBV5-1|.|TRBJ1-6
TGCGCCAGCAGCGTCACCGCGCAGGCCGGGGAACCCCTCCACTTT
CASSVTAQAGEPLHF
>.|TRBV5-6|TRBD2|TRBJ2-1
TGTGCCAGCAGCTCCGGGACTAGTAACTACAATGAGCAGTTCTTC
CASSSGTSNYNEQFF
>.|TRBV5-6|.|TRBJ1-3
TGTGCCAGCAGCTATCCGGGACAAGGCCCCAGCTCTGGAAACACCATATATTTT
CASSYPGQGPSSGNTIYF
>.|TRBV5-8|.|TRBJ2-1
TGTGCCAGTGCCCGGGGGGCATCGTCCTACAATGAGCAGTTCTTC
CASARGASSYNEQFF
>.|TRBV6-5|.|TRBJ1-2
.
CASSFAQGAGGGTF
>.|TRBV19|.|TRBJ1-3
TGTGCCAGTAAAAGGGGGTATGGCGGAAACACCATATATTTT
CASKRGYGGNTIYF
>.|TRBV2|.|TRBJ1-5
TGTGCCAGCAGTGGAAACACACGCAATCAGCCCCAGCATTTT
CASSGNTRNQPQHF
>.|TRBV19|.|TRBJ2-2
TGTGCCAGTAGTACCGGGACATTGAACACCGGGGAGCTGTTTTTT
CASSTGTLNTGELFF
>.|TRBV30|.|TRBJ2-2
TGTGCCTGGAGTCAGGGGTTCTTAGGGGAGCTGTTTTTT
CAWSQGFLGELFF
>.|TRBV6-4|.|TRBJ1-5
TGTGCCAGCAGCCCCGGGACAAATCAGCCCCAGCATTTT
CASSPGTNQPQHF
>.|TRBV19|TRBD1|TRBJ1-5
TGTGCCAGTAGTACCTCCCGGAGCAGGGGGCTAACCCTGGATCAGCCCCAGCATTTT
CASSTSRSRGLTLDQPQHF
>.|TRBV28|.|TRBJ1-5
TGTGCCAGCAGTAAAAGAGTCCTCAATCAGCCCCAGCATTTT
CASSKRVLNQPQHF
>.|TRBV5-5|.|TRBJ2-3
TGTGCCAGCAGCTTGTATCCCTCAGGGTCAGATACGCAGTATTTT
CASSLYPSGSDTQYF
>.|TRBV24-1|.|TRBJ2-1
TGTGCCACCAGTGATCCGAGACGGACTTACAATGAGCAGTTCTTC
CATSDPRRTYNEQFF
>.|TRBV30|.|TRBJ1-1
TGTGCCTGGGCCCCGGGAACATCGAACACTGAAGCTTTCTTT
CAWAPGTSNTEAFF
>.|TRBV18|TRBD1|TRBJ1-3
TGTGCCAGCTCACCAAAAACGGGACAGGGCGCGGGAAACACCATATATTTT
CASSPKTGQGAGNTIYF
>once|TRBV7-8|.|TRBJ1-2
TGTGCCAGCACCTTAAGGGGCGGGGAATTTTATGGCTACACCTTC
CASTLRGGEFYGYTF
>.|TRBV19|.|TRBJ1-1
TGTGCCAGTAGTCTCCGCCTCGGGAACACTGAAGCTTTCTTT
CASSLRLGNTEAFF
>.|TRBV20-1|.|TRBJ1-1
TGCAGTGCTCCCAGGGGAACTGAAGCTTTCTTT
CSAPRGTEAFF
>.|TRBV3-1/TRBV3-2|.|TRBJ2-1
TGTGCCAGCAGCCCAGGCTGGGGGGAGTTCGGTAATGAGCAGTTCTTC
CASSPGWGEFGNEQFF
>.|TRBV6-1|TRBD2|TRBJ2-7
TGTGCCAGCAGTGAAACACTAGCGGGTCCCTACGAGCAGTACTTC
CASSETLAGPYEQYF
>.|TRBV5-4|TRBD1|TRBJ2-5
TGTGCCAGCAGCGTTGACAGGGGTTCGGAGACCCAGTACTTC
CASSVDRGSETQYF
>.|TRBV5-1|TRBD1|TRBJ2-2
TGCGCCAGCAGCACGGAGGGCCGGACAGGGGACGGGGAGCTGTTTTTT
CASSTEGRTGDGELFF
>once|TRBV24-1|TRBD2|TRBJ2-5
TGTGCCACCAGCTCTACTAGCGGGGGGGATAAAGAGACCCAGTACTTC
CATSSTSGGDKETQYF
>.|TRBV27|.|TRBJ1-5
TGTGCCAGCGGCCCAAGGGGCGTCGGGCCCCAGCATTTT
CASGPRGVGPQHF
>.|TRBV29-1|.|TRBJ1-3
TGCAGCGTTGCAGGGAGGGACGGGACTGGAAACACCATATATTTT
CSVAGRDGTGNTIYF
>.|TRBV19|.|TRBJ2-1
TGTGCCAGTAGCCATCGTCGACAGAGTAAGTTCTTC
CASSHRRQSKFF
>.|TRBV19|TRBD2|TRBJ2-5
TGTGCCAGTAGTCCAACTAGCGGGATTGGGACCCAGTACTTC
CASSPTSGIGTQYF
>.|TRBV9|.|TRBJ1-1
TGTGCCAGCAGCGTAGCGGGAGGGGACACTGAAGCTTTCTTT
CASSVAGGDTEAFF
>.|TRBV5-1|.|TRBJ1-6
TGCGCCAGCAGCTTGGAACCGTTGGCCGATAATTCACCCCTCCACTTT
CASSLEPLADNSPLHF
>.|TRBV28|TRBD1|TRBJ1-6
TGTGCCAGTCGGCCGAGGGGACAGGGTTATCGTGCCCTCCACTTT
CASRPRGQGYRALHF
>.|TRBV6-5|TRBD1|TRBJ1-4
TGTGCCAGCACTCCCCCAGGGGGCTTCGGAGAAAAACTGTTTTTT
CASTPPGGFGEKLFF
>.|TRBV11-2|TRBD2|TRBJ2-3
TGTGCCAGCAGCCCTAGCGGGGCTAGCACAGATACGCAGTATTTT
CASSPSGASTDTQYF
>.|TRBV28|.|TRBJ1-4
TGTGCCAGCAGTTTTAAGGGAAGCCTAGCCCAAACTAATGAAAAACTGTTTTTT
CASSFKGSLAQTNEKLFF
>.|TRBV24-1|TRBD1|TRBJ2-1
TGTGCCACCAGTGCCCTAATGACAGGGGTTATGGATGAGCAGTTCTTC
CATSALMTGVMDEQFF
>.|TRBV7-9|TRBD1|TRBJ2-5
TGTGCCAGCAGCTTAGATCTCCGGGACAGGGTTGGAGAGACCCAGTACTTC
CASSLDLRDRVGETQYF